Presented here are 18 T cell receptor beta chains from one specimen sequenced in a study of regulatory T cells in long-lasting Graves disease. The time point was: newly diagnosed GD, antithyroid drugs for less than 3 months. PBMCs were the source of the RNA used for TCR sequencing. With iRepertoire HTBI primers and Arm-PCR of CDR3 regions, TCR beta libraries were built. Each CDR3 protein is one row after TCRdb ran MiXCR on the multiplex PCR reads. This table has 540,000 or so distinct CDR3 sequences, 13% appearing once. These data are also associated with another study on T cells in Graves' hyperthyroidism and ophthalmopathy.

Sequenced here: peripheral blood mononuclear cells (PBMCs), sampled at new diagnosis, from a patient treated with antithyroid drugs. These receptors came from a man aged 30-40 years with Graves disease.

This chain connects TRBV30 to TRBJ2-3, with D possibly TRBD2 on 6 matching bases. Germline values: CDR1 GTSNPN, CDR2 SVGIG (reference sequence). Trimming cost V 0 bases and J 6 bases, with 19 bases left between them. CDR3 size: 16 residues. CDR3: CAWSVRGTFRWDTQYF. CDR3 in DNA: TGTGCCTGGAGTGTACGTGGGACTTTTCGGTGGGATACGCAGTATTTT.

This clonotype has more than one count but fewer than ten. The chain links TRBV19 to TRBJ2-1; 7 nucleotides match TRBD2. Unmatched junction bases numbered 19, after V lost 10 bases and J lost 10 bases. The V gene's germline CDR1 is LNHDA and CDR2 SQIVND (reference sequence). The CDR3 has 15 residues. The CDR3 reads CATMMRRELSGEQFF. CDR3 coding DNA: TGTGCCACCATGATGAGGCGGGAGTTATCGGGAGAGCAGTTCTTC.

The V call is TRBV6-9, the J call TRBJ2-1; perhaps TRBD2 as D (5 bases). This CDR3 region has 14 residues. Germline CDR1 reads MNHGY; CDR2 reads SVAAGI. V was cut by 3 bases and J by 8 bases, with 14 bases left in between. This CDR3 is CASSYGGSLDEQFF. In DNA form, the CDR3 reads TGTGCCAGCAGTTACGGAGGCAGCCTCGATGAGCAGTTCTTC.

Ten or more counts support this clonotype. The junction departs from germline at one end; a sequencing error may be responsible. The CDR3 region has the DNA TGTGCCAGCAGTTTAGGACAGACTTCCTACGAGCAGTACTTC. It specifies CASSLGQTSYEQYF. The J gene is TRBJ2-7, the V gene TRBV7-8; maybe TRBD1 (6 bases). Germline lookup yields CDR1 SGHVS and CDR2 FQNEAQ. This CDR3 has 14 amino acids.

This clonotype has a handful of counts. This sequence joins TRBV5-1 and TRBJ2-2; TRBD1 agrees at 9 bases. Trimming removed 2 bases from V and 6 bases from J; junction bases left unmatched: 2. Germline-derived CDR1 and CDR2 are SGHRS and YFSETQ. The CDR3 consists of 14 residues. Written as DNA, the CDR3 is TGCGCCAGCAGCTTACAGGGGGCCCCCGGGGAGCTGTTTTTT. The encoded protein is CASSLQGAPGELFF.

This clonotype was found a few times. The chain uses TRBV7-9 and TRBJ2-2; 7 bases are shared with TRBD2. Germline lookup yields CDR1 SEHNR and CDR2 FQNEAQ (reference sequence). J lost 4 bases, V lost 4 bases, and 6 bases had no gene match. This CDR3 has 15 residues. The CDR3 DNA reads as TGTGCCAGCAGCTCTCCCCTAGCGGTCACCGGGGAGCTGTTTTTT. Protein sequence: CASSSPLAVTGELFF.

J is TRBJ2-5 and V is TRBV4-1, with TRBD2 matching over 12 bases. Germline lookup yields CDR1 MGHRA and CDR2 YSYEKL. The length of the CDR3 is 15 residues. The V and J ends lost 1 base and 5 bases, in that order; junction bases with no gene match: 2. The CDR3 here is CASSQGLAGEETQYF. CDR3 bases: TGCGCCAGCAGCCAAGGACTAGCGGGAGAGGAGACCCAGTACTTC.

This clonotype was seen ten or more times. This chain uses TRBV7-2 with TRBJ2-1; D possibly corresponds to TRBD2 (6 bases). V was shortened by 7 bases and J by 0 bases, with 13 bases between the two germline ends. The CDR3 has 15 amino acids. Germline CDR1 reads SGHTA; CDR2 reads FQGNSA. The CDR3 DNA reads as TGTGCCAGCACCTATGGGGGGAGCTCCTACAATGAGCAGTTCTTC. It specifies CASTYGGSSYNEQFF.

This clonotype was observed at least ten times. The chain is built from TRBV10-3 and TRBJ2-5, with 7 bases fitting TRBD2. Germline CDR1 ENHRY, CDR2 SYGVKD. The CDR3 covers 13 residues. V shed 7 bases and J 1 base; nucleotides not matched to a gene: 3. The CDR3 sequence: CAIKGGPQETQYF. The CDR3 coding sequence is TGTGCCATCAAGGGAGGGCCCCAAGAGACCCAGTACTTC.

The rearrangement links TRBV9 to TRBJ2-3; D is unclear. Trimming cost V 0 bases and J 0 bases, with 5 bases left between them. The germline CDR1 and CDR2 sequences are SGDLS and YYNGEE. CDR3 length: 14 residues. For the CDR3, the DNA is TGTGCCAGCAGCGTAGAGGCGAGCACAGATACGCAGTATTTT. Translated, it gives CASSVEASTDTQYF.

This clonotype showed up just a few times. The CDR3 reads CSATTWGAGQPQHF. In DNA form, the CDR3 reads TGCAGTGCTACGACGTGGGGGGCGGGTCAGCCCCAGCATTTT. The chain joins TRBV20-1 to TRBJ1-5, with D possibly being TRBD1 (6 bases). V gave up 4 bases and J gave up 6 bases, with 16 bases separating them. In germline, CDR1 is DFQATT, CDR2 SNEGSKA (reference sequence). The CDR3 covers 14 residues.

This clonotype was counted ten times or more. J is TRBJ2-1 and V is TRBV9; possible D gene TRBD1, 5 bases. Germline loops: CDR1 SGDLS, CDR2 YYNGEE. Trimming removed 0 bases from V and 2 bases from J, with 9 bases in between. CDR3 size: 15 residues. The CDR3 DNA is TGTGCCAGCAGCGTAGCTGGGGCCACCTACAATGAGCAGTTCTTC. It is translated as CASSVAGATYNEQFF.

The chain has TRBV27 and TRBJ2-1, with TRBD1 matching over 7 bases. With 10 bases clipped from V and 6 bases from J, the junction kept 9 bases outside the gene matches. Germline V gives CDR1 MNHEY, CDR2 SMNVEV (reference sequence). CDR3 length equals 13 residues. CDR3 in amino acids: CATRRGGSNEQFF. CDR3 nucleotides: TGTGCCACCCGAAGAGGGGGCTCCAATGAGCAGTTCTTC.

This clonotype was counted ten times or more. CDR3 sequence: CSATVAGGETQYF. CDR3 nucleotide sequence: TGCAGTGCGACCGTAGCGGGAGGAGAGACCCAGTACTTC. The rearrangement joins TRBV20-1 to TRBJ2-5; 10 bases align to TRBD2. The CDR3 totals 13 residues. The V gene end was trimmed by 6 bases and the J gene end by 4 bases; junction bases not matched to a gene: 5. CDR1 and CDR2 from the germline V gene are DFQATT and SNEGSKA (reference sequence).

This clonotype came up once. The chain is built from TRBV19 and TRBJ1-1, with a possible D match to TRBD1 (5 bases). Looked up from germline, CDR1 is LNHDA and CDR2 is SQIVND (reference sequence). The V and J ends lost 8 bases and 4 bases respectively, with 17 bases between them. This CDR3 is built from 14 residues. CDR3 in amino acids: CASCRRDGITEAFF. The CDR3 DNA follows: TGTGCCAGTTGTCGCAGGGATGGGATCACTGAAGCTTTCTTT. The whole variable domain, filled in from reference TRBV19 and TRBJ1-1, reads DGGITQSPKYLFRKEGQNVTLSCEQNLNHDAMYWYRQDPGQGLRLIYYSQIVNDFQKGDIAEGYSVSREKKESFPLTVTSAQKNPTAFYLCASCRRDGITEAFFGQGTRLTVV.

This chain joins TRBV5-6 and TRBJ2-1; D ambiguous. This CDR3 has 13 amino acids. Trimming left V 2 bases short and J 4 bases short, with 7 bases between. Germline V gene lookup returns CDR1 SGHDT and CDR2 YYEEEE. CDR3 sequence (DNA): TGTGCCAGCAGCTTTGTTGGTTACAATGAGCAGTTCTTC. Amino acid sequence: CASSFVGYNEQFF.

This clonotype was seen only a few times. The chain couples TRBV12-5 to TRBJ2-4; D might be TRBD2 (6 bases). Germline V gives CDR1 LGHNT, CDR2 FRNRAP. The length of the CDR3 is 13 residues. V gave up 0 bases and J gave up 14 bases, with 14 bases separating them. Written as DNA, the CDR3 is TGTGCTAGTGGTTTGGTGGGGGAGGACAAAAAGTACTTC. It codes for CASGLVGEDKKYF.

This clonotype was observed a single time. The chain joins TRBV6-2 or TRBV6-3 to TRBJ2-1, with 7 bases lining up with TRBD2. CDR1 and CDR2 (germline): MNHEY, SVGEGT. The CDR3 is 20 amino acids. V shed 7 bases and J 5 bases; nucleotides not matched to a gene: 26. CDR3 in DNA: TGTGCCAGCATCTCAAGATGGGGGAGGGCCCGACCAGAGTATGACAATGAGCAGTTCTTC. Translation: CASISRWGRARPEYDNEQFF.